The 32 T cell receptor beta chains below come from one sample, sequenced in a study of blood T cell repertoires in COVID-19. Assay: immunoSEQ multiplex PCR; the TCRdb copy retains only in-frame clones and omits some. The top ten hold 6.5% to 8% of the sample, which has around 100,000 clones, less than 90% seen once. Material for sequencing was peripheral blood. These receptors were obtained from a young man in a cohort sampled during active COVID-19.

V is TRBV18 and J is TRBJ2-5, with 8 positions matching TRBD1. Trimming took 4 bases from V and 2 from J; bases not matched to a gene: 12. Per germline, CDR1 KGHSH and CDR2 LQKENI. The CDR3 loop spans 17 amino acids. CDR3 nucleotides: TGTGCCAGCTCACTACAAGGTGTAGGGACAGGACAAGAGACCCAGTACTTC. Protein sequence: CASSLQGVGTGQETQYF.

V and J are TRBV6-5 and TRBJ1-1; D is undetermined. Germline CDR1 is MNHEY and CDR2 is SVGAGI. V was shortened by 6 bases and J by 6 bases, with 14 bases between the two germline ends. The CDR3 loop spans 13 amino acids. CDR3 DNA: TGTGCCAGCAGACATTCGGGTCTCGCTGAAGCTTTCTTT. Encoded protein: CASRHSGLAEAFF.

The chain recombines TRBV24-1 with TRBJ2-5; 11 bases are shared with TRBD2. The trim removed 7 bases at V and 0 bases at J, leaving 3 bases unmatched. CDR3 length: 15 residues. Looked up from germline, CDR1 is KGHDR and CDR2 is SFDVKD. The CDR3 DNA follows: TGTGCCACCAGCCTAGCGGGGGGAGACCAAGAGACCCAGTACTTC. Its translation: CATSLAGGDQETQYF.

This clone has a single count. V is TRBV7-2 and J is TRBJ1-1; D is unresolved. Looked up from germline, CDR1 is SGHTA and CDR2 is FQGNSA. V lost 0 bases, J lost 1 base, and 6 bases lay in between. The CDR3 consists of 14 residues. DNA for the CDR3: TGTGCCAGCAGCTTAGCGCGGCAGAACACTGAAGCTTTCTTT. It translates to CASSLARQNTEAFF.

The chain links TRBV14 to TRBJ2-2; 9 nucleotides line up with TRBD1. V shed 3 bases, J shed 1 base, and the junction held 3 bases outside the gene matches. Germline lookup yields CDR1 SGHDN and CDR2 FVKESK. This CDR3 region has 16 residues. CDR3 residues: CASSQGQGLNTGELFF. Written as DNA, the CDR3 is TGTGCCAGCAGCCAGGGACAGGGCCTGAACACCGGGGAGCTGTTTTTT.

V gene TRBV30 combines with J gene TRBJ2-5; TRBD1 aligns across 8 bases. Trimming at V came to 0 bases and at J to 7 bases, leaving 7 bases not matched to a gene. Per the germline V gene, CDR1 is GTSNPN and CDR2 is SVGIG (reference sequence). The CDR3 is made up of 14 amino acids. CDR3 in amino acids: CAWSVGQGGGTQYF. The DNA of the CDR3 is TGTGCCTGGAGTGTTGGACAGGGTGGTGGGACCCAGTACTTC. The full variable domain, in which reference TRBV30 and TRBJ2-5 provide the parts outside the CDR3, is SQTIHQWPATLVQPVGSPLSLECTVEGTSNPNLYWYRQAAGRGLQLLFYSVGIGQISSEVPQNLSASRPQDRQFILSSKKLLLSDSGFYLCAWSVGQGGGTQYFGPGTRLLVL.

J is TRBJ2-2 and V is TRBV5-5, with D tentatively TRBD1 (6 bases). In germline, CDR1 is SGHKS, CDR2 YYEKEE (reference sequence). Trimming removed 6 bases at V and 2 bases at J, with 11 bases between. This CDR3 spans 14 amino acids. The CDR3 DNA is TGTGCCAGCAATGAACAGGGAAACACCGGGGAGCTGTTTTTT. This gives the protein CASNEQGNTGELFF. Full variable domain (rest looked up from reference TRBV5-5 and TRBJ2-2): DAGVTQSPTHLIKTRGQQVTLRCSPISGHKSVSWYQQVLGQGPQFIFQYYEKEERGRGNFPDRFSARQFPNYSSELNVNALLLGDSALYLCASNEQGNTGELFFGEGSRLTVL.

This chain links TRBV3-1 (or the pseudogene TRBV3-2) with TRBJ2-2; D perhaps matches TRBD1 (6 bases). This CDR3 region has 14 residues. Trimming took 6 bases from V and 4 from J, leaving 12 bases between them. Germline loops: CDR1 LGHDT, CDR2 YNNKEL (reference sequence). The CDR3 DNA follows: TGTGCCAGCAGGCCCAGGGGTTCCACCGGGGAGCTGTTTTTT. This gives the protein CASRPRGSTGELFF.

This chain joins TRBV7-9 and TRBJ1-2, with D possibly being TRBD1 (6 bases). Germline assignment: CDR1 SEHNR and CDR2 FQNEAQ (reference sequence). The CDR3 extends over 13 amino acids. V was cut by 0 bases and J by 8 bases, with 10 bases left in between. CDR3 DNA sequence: TGTGCCAGCAGCTTAGCGCCGGACAGAGGCTACACCTTC. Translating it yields CASSLAPDRGYTF. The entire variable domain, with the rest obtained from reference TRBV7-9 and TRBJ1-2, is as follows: DTGVSQNPRHKITKRGQNVTFRCDPISEHNRLYWYRQTLGQGPEFLTYFQNEAQLEKSRLLSDRFSAERPKGSFSTLEIQRTEQGDSAMYLCASSLAPDRGYTFGSGTRLTVV.

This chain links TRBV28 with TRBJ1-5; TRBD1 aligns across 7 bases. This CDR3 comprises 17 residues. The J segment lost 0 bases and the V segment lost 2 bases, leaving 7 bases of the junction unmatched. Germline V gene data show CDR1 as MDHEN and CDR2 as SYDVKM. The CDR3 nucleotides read TGTGCCAGCAGTTTAAGGGATGGGACAGATAGCAATCAGCCCCAGCATTTT. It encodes CASSLRDGTDSNQPQHF.

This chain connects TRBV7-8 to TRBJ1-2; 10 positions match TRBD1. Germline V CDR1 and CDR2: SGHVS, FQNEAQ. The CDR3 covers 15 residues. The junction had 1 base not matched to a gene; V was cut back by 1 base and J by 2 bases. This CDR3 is CASSLGTGGNYGYTF. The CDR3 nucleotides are TGTGCCAGCAGCTTAGGGACAGGGGGGAACTATGGCTACACCTTC. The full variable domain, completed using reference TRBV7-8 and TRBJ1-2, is GAGVSQSPRYKVAKRGQDVALRCDPISGHVSLFWYQQALGQGPEFLTYFQNEAQLDKSGLPSDRFFAERPEGSVSTLKIQRTQQEDSAVYLCASSLGTGGNYGYTFGSGTRLTVV.

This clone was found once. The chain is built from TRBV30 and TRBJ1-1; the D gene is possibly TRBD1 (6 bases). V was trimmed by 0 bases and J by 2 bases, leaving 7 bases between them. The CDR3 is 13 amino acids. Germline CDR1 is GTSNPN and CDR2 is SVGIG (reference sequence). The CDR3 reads CAWSVQGNTEAFF. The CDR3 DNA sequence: TGTGCCTGGAGTGTACAGGGAAACACTGAAGCTTTCTTT.

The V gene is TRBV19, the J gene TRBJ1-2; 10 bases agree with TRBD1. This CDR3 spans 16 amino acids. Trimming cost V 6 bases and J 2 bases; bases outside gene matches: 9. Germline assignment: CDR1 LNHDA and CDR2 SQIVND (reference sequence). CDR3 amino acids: CASSPRPGQGNYGYTF. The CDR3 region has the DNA TGTGCCAGTAGCCCCAGACCGGGACAGGGGAACTATGGCTACACCTTC.

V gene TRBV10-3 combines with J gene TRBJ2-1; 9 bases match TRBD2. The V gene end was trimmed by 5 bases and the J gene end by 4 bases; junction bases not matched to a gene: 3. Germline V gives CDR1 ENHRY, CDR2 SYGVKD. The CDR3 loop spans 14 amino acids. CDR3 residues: CAISQAGGYNEQFF. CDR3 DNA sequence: TGTGCCATCAGTCAAGCGGGGGGATACAATGAGCAGTTCTTC.

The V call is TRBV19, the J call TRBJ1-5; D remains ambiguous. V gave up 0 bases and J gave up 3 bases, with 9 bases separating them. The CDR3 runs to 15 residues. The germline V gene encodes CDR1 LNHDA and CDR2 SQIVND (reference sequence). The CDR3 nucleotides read TGTGCCAGTAGTATAGACACAGATTCCAATCAGCCCCAGCATTTT. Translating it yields CASSIDTDSNQPQHF.

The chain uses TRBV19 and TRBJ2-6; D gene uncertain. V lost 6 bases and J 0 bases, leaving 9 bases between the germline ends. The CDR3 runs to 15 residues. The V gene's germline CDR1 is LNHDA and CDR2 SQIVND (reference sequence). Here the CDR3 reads CASRPTASGANVLTF. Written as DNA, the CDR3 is TGTGCCAGTAGACCGACTGCCTCTGGGGCCAACGTCCTGACTTTC. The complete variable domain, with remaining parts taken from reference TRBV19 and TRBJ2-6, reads DGGITQSPKYLFRKEGQNVTLSCEQNLNHDAMYWYRQDPGQGLRLIYYSQIVNDFQKGDIAEGYSVSREKKESFPLTVTSAQKNPTAFYLCASRPTASGANVLTFGAGSRLTVL.

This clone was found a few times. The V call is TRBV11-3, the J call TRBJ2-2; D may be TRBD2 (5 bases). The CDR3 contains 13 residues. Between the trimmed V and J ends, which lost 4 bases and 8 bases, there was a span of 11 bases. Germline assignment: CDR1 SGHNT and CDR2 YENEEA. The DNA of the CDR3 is TGTGCCAGCAGCTCCACTCGGGGAGGGGAGCTGTTTTTT. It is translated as CASSSTRGGELFF.

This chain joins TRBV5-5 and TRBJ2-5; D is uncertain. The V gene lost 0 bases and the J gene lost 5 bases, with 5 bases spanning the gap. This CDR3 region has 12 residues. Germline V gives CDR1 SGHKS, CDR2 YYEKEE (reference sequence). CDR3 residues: CASSLGAETQYF. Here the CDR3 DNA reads TGTGCCAGCAGCTTGGGAGCGGAGACCCAGTACTTC.

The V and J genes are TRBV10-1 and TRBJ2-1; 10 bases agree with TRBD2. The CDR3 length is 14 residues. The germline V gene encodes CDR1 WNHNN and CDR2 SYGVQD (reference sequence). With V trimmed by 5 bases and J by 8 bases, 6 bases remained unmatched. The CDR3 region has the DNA TGCGCCAGCAGTCAGCGGGGGGGTATGGATGAGCAGTTCTTC. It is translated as CASSQRGGMDEQFF.

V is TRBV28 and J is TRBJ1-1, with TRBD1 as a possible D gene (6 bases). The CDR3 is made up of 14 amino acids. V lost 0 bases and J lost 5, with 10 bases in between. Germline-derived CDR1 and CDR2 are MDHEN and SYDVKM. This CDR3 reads CASSLWGARTEAFF. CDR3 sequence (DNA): TGTGCCAGCAGTTTATGGGGGGCGAGGACTGAAGCTTTCTTT.

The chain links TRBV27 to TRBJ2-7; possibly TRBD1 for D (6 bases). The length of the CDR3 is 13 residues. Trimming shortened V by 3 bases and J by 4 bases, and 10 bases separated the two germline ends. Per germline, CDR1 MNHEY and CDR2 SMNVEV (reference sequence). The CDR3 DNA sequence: TGTGCCAGCAGTTTTTACAGGGAATACGAGCAGTACTTC. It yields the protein CASSFYREYEQYF.

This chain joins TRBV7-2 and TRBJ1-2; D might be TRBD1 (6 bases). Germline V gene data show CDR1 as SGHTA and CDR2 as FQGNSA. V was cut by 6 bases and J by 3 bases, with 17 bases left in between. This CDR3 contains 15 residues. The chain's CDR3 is CASRSGGGGHYGYTF. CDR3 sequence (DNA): TGTGCCAGCAGGTCGGGGGGCGGGGGCCACTATGGCTACACCTTC.

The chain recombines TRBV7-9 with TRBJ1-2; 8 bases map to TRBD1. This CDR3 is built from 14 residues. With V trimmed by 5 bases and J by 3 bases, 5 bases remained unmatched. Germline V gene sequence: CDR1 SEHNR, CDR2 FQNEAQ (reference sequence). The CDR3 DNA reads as TGTGCCAGCAGCCGCAGGGGGCGCGACTATGGCTACACCTTC. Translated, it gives CASSRRGRDYGYTF. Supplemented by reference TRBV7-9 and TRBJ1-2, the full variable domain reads DTGVSQNPRHKITKRGQNVTFRCDPISEHNRLYWYRQTLGQGPEFLTYFQNEAQLEKSRLLSDRFSAERPKGSFSTLEIQRTEQGDSAMYLCASSRRGRDYGYTFGSGTRLTVV.

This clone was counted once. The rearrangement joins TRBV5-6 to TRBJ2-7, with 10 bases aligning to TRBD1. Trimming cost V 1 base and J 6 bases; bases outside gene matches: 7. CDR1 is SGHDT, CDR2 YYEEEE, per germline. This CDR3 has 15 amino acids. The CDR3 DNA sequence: TGTGCCAGCAGCTTGAGGGACAGGGGAGGATCCGAGCAGTACTTC. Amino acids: CASSLRDRGGSEQYF. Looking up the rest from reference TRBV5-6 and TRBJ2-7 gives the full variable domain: DAGVTQSPTHLIKTRGQQVTLRCSPKSGHDTVSWYQQALGQGPQFIFQYYEEEERQRGNFPDRFSGHQFPNYSSELNVNALLLGDSALYLCASSLRDRGGSEQYFGPGTRLTVT.

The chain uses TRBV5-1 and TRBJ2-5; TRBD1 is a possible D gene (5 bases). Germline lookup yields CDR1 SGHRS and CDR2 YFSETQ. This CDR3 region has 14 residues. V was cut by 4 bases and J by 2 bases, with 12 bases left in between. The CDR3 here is CASSPGRTQETQYF. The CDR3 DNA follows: TGCGCCAGCAGCCCCGGACGGACACAAGAGACCCAGTACTTC.

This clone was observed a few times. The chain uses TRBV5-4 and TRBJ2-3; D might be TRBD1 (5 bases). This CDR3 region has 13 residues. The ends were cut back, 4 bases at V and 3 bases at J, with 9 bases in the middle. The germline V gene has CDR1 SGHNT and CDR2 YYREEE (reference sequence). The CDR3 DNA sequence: TGTGCCAGCAGCATTCCAGGGACAGATACGCAGTATTTT. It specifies CASSIPGTDTQYF.

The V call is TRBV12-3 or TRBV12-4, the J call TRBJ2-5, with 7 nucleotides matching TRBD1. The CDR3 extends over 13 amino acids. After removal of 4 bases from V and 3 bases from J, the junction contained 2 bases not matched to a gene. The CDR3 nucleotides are TGTGCCAGCAGTTGGGGGACAGAAGAGACCCAGTACTTC. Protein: CASSWGTEETQYF.

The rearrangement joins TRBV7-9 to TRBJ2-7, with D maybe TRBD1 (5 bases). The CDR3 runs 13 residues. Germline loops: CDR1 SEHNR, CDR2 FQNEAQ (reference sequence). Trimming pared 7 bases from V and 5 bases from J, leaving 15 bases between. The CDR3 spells CASNLRQGDEQYF. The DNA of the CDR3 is TGTGCCAGCAACCTAAGGCAAGGGGACGAGCAGTACTTC.

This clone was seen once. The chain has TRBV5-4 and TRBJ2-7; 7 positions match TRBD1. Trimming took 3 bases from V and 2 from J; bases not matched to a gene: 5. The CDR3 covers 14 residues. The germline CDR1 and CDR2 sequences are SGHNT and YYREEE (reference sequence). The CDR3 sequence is CASSSKDRAYEQYF. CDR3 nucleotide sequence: TGTGCCAGCAGCTCAAAAGACAGGGCCTACGAGCAGTACTTC.

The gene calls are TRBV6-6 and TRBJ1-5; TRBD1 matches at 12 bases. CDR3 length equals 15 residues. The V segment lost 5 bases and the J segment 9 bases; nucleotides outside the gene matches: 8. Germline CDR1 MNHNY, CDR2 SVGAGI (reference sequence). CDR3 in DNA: TGTGCCAGCAGTCCACGGGACAGGGGGCAGCGGCCCCAGCATTTT. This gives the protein CASSPRDRGQRPQHF.

The CDR3 DNA reads as TGTGCCAGCAGCTTAAGGCGGGAGAGCTCCTACGAGCAGTACTTC. It codes for CASSLRRESSYEQYF. The rearrangement joins TRBV7-8 to TRBJ2-7; 7 positions match TRBD2. V trimming: 2 bases; J trimming: 0 bases; junction bases outside the gene matches: 4. The germline gives CDR1 SGHVS, CDR2 FQNEAQ. This CDR3 is built from 15 residues.

The CDR3 region is CASSTKQGGGNTIYF. Here the CDR3 DNA reads TGTGCCAGCAGTACCAAACAGGGGGGTGGAAACACCATATATTTT. This chain joins TRBV27 and TRBJ1-3; 8 bases agree with TRBD1. There are 15 residues in the CDR3. Germline V gene data show CDR1 as MNHEY and CDR2 as SMNVEV (reference sequence). V trimming: 5 bases; J trimming: 3 bases; junction bases outside the gene matches: 6.